This TCR beta chain comes out of a study of CD8 T cells in ankylosing spondylitis. Study-wide findings and caveats: A TCR beta motif of about 8 highly homologous variants seemed to mark ankylosing spondylitis blood.

From the 5' RACE reads, TCRdb called clonotypes with MiXCR, one entry per CDR3 protein. Of fewer than 650,000 distinct CDR3 sequences in the sample, approximately 12% were seen once. The CDR3 has 15 residues. V shed 1 base and J 8 bases; nucleotides not matched to a gene: 6. CDR1 and CDR2 from the germline V gene are DFQATT and SNEGSKA (reference sequence). This clonotype showed up just a few times. Its antigen remains unidentified. The sequence was collected from a male donor with ankylosing spondylitis. The sequenced sample was blood, either unsorted or a sorted T cell fraction (not recorded which). The chain has TRBV20-1 and TRBJ1-6; 9 nucleotides line up with TRBD1. CDR3 amino acids: CSARANGQGHSPLHF. The CDR3 DNA follows: TGCAGTGCTAGAGCCAACGGACAGGGGCATTCACCCCTCCACTTT.